This T cell receptor (beta chain) emerged from a study of identical twins. TCRdb re-called the 5' RACE reads through MiXCR, storing one row per CDR3 protein. Among under 300,000 distinct CDR3 sequences, approximately 8.6% were seen once, and the ten largest hold 3%. Germline V lookup: CDR1 SQVTM, CDR2 ANQGSEA. The CDR3 runs to 12 residues. The same data also contributed to another study, on yellow fever vaccine responses in identical twins. That source reports: After vaccination, twins' T cell response reportedly seemed partly convergent, partly personalized.

This sequence was found in a woman younger than 30 in good health. The specimen sequenced was CD8+ T cells sorted from blood. The chain links TRBV29-1 to TRBJ1-1; D is unclear. CDR3: CVDSDRRTEAFF. The CDR3 DNA reads as TGCGTTGACTCCGACCGGCGAACTGAAGCTTTCTTT.